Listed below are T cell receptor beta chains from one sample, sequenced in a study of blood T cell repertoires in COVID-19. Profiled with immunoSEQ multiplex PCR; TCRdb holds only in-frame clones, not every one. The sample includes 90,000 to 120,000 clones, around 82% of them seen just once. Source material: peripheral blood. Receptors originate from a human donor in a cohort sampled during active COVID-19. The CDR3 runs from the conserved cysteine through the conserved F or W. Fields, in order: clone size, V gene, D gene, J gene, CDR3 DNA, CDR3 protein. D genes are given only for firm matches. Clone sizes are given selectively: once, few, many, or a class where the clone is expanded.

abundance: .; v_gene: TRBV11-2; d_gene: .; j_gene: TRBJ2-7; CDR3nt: TGTGCCAGCAGCTTGAGAACGGGTTACGAGCAGTACTTC; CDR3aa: CASSLRTGYEQYF
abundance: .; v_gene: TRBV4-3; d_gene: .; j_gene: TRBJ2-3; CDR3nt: TGCGCCAGCAGCCAACAACCAGCCGCAGGGGATACGCAGTATTTT; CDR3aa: CASSQQPAAGDTQYF
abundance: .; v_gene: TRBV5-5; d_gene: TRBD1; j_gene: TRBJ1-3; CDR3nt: TGTGCCAGCAGCTCACCGGGACAGCGCACTGGAAACACCATATATTTT; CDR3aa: CASSSPGQRTGNTIYF
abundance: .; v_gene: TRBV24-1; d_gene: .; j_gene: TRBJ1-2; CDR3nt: TGTGCCACCAGTGCCCGCGGGCAGGGGTATGGCTACACCTTC; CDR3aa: CATSARGQGYGYTF
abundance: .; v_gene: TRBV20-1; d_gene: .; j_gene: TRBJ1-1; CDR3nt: TGCAGTGCTAGTGGGCAGATCTTGACTGAAGCTTTCTTT; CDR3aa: CSASGQILTEAFF
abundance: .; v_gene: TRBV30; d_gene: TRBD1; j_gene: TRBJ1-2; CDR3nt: TGTGCCTGGAGCGGGAATGGACAGGGAATGGGAGGCTACACCTTC; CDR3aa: CAWSGNGQGMGGYTF
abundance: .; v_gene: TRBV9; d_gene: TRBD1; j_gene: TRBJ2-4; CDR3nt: TGTGCCAGCAGCGTAGGGACAGGGAGTAACATTCAGTACTTC; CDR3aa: CASSVGTGSNIQYF
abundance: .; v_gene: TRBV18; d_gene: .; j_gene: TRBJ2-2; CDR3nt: TGTGCCAGCTCCCCAGGGACAACGAACACCGGGGAGCTGTTTTTT; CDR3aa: CASSPGTTNTGELFF
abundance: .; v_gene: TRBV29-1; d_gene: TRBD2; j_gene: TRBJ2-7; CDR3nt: TGCAGCGTTGATAGCGGCGGGACTAGCGGAGGACTCTACGAGCAGTACTTC; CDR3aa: CSVDSGGTSGGLYEQYF
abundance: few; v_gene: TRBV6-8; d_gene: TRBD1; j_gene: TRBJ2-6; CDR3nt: TGTGCCAGCAGCGAACGTTATCGACAGGGACGGTCTGGGGCCAACGTCCTGACTTTC; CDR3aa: CASSERYRQGRSGANVLTF
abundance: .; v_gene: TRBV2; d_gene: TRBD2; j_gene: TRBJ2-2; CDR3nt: TGTGCCAGCATGGCTAGCGGGCCGACCGGGGAGCTGTTTTTT; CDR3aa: CASMASGPTGELFF
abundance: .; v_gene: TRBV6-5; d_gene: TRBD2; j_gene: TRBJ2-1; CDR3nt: TGTGCCAGCGGGACTAGCGGGAGTCAGAATGAGCAGTTCTTC; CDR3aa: CASGTSGSQNEQFF
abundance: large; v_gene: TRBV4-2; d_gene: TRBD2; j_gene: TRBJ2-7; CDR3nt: TGTGCCAGCAGCCAGCCGGGAGATAGCGGGAGACCCTCCTACGAGCAGTACTTC; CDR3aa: CASSQPGDSGRPSYEQYF
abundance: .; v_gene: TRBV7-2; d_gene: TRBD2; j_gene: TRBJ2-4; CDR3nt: TGTGCCAGCAGCTCCCGGACTAGCGACATTCAGTACTTC; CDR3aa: CASSSRTSDIQYF
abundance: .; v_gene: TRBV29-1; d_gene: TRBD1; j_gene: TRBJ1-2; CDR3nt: TGCAGCGTAGAGAACCCCCGGACAGGGGGATTCGGCTACACCTTC; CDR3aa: CSVENPRTGGFGYTF
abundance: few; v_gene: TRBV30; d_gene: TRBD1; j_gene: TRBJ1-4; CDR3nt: TGTGCCTGGGCGGGACAGCCTAATGAAAAACTGTTTTTT; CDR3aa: CAWAGQPNEKLFF
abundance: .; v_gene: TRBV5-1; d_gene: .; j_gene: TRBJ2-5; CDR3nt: TGCGCCAGCAGAAAGAACAGGGCCTTACAAGAGACCCAGTACTTC; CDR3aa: CASRKNRALQETQYF
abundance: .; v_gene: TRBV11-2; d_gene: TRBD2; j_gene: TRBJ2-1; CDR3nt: TGTGCCAGCAGTCGCATAGCGGGAGGGTCCTACAATGAGCAGTTCTTC; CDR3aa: CASSRIAGGSYNEQFF
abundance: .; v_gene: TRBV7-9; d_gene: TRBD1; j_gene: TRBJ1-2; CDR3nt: TGTGCCAGCAGCGGCGCGGGACAGTACTATGGCTACACCTTC; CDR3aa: CASSGAGQYYGYTF
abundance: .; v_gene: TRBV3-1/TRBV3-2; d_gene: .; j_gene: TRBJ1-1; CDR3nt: TGTGCCAGCACCCAAGGAGGGGGACCCTTGAACACTGAAGCTTTCTTT; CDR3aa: CASTQGGGPLNTEAFF
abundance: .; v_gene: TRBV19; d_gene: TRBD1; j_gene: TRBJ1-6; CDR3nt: TGTGCCAGTACAAATGACAGGGGTGTATCACCCCTCCACTTT; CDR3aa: CASTNDRGVSPLHF
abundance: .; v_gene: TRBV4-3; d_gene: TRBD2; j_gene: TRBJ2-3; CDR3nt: TGCGCCAGCAGCCAAGACTGGCGGGAGATGAATACGCAGTATTTT; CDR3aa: CASSQDWREMNTQYF
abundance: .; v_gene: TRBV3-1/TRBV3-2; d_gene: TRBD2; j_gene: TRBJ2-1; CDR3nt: TGTGCCAGCAGCCAAGTTTCTAGCGGGAGGGCCTCGCGGTTGTTCTACAATGAGCAGTTCTTC; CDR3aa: CASSQVSSGRASRLFYNEQFF
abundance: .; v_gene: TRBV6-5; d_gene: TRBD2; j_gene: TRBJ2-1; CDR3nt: TGTGCCAGCAGCGACACTAGCGCTCTTGCCAGGGAGCAGTTCTTC; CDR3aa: CASSDTSALAREQFF
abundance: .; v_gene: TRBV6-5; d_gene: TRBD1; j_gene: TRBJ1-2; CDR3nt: TGTGCCAGCAGTTTCTCCACAGGGGGCATGGGGCTTGGCTACACCTTC; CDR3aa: CASSFSTGGMGLGYTF
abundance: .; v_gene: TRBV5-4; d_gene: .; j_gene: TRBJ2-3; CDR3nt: TGTGCCAGCAGTACTGACTCCTATACGCAGTATTTT; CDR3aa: CASSTDSYTQYF
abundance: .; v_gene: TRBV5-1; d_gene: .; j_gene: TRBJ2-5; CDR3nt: TGCGCCAGCAGCTTGGGGCTTGGGCTTCTCCCGGAGACCCAGTACTTC; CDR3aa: CASSLGLGLLPETQYF
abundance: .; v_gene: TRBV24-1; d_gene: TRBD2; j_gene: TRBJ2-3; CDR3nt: TGTGCCACCAGTGATTGGAGTAGCGGGAGCCGAATCACAGATACGCAGTATTTT; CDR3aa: CATSDWSSGSRITDTQYF
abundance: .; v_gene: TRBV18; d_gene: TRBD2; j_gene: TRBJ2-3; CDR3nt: TGTGCCAGCTCACCAGGGACTAGCCCGGATACGCAGTATTTT; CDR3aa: CASSPGTSPDTQYF
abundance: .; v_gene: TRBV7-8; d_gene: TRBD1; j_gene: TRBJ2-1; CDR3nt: TGTGCCAGCAGCTCTGGACAGGGACCTCGTTACAATGAGCAGTTCTTC; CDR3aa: CASSSGQGPRYNEQFF
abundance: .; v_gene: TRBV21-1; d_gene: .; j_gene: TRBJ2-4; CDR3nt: TGTGCCGGTTTAGCGGGAGGTGGCTTAGGGATTCAGTACTTC; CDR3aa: CAGLAGGGLGIQYF
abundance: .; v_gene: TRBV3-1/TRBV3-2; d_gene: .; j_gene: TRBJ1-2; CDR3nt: TGTGCCAGCAGCCAAGATTCACAGGTTAACTATGGCTACACCTTC; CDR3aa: CASSQDSQVNYGYTF
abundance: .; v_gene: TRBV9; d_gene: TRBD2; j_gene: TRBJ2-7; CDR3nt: TGTGCCAGCAGCGTGACGGGAGGGCCCTACGAGCAGTACTTC; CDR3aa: CASSVTGGPYEQYF
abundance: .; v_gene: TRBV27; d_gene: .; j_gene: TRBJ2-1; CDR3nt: TGTGCCAGCCGCGAGGCCTACAATGAGCAGTTCTTC; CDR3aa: CASREAYNEQFF
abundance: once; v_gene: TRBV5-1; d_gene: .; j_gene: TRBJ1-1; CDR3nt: TGCGCCAGCAGCTTGCGGAGGGACGGGAACACTGAAGCTTTCTTT; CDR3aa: CASSLRRDGNTEAFF
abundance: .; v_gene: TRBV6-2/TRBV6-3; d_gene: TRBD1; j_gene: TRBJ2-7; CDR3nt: TGTGCCAGCAGTCACCAATCGGGACAGGGAGTTTTTTCGAAGTTC; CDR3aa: CASSHQSGQGVFSKF
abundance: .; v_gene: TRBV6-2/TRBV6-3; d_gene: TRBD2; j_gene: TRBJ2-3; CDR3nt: TGTGCCAGCAGTTACTCGAGAAGCGGGAGAGTAGATACGCAGTATTTT; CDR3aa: CASSYSRSGRVDTQYF
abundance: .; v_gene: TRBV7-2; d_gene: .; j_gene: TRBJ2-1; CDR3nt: TGTGCCAGCAGCTCGCCGGTCCAGCGGTCCTACAATGAGCAGTTCTTC; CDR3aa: CASSSPVQRSYNEQFF
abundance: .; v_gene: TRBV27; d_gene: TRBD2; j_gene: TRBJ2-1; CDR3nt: TGTGCCAGCAGACCCTGGACTAGCGGAAACAATGAGCAGTTCTTC; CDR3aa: CASRPWTSGNNEQFF
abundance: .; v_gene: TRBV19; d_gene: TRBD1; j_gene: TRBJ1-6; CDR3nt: TGTGCCAGTAGTCTAGGACAGGGAAGTTCACCCCTCCACTTT; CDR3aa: CASSLGQGSSPLHF
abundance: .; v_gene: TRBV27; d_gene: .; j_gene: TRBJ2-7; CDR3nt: TGTGCCAGCAGTGCACAGGCCCTTACGGGAGTGCAGTACTTC; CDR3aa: CASSAQALTGVQYF
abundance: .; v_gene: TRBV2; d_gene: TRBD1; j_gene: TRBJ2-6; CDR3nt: TGTGCCAGCAGCCTAGACAGGGGCTCGGGGGCCAACGTCCTGACTTTC; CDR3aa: CASSLDRGSGANVLTF
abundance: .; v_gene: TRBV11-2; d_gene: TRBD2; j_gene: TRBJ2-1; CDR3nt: TGTGCCAGCAGCTCATCTAGCGGCTCCTACAATGAGCAGTTCTTC; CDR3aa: CASSSSSGSYNEQFF
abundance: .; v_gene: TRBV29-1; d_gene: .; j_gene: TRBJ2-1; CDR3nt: TGCAGCGTCGGGGGAGGCGGAGCCTACAATGAGCAGTTCTTC; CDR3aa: CSVGGGGAYNEQFF
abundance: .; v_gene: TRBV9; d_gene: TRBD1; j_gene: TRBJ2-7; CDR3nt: TGCGCCCCCAGCGGGGGGACAGGGGGCGCCTACGAGCAGTACTTC; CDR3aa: CAPSGGTGGAYEQYF
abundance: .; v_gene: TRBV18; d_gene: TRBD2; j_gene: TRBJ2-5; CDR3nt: TGTGCCAGCTCACCAACTAGACTAGCGGGGACTCAAGAGACCCAGTACTTC; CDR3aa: CASSPTRLAGTQETQYF
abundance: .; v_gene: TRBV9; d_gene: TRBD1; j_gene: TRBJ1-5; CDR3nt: TGTGCCAGCAGCGCAGGACAGGGCCATCAGCCCCAGCATTTT; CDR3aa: CASSAGQGHQPQHF
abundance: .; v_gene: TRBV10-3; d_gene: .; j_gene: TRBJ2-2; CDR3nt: TGTGCCACGGGGAGGGGGGAGTCCGCCGGGGAGCTGTTTTTT; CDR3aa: CATGRGESAGELFF
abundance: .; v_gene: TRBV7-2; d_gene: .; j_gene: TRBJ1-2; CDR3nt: TGTGCCAGCAGCTTAGAGAGGGACTATGGCTACACCTTC; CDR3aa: CASSLERDYGYTF
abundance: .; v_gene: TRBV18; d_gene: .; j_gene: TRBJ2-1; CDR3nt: TGTGCCAGCTCCTACACGGGTTACAATGAGCAGTTCTTC; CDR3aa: CASSYTGYNEQFF
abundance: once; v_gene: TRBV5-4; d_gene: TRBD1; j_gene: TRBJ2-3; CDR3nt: TGTGCCAGCAGCTTGCTGACAGGGGGCTACCCAGATACGCAGTATTTT; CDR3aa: CASSLLTGGYPDTQYF
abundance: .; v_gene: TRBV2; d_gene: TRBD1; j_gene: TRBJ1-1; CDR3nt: TGTGCCAGCAGTGATCGAACAGGGGTTGGGAACACTGAAGCTTTCTTT; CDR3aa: CASSDRTGVGNTEAFF
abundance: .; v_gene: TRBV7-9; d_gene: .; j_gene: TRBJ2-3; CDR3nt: TGTGCTAGCCGTGGGAGCAGCACAGATACGCAGTATTTT; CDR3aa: CASRGSSTDTQYF
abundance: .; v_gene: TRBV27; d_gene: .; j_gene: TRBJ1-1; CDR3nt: TGTGCCAGCAGTCGCAGGATTGTGGGGCCGATGAACACTGAAGCTTTCTTT; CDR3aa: CASSRRIVGPMNTEAFF
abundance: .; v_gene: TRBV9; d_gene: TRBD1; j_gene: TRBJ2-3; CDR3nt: TGTGCCAGCAGCCGGGACAGTTTCACAGATACGCAGTATTTT; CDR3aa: CASSRDSFTDTQYF